This T cell receptor beta chain was identified during a study of shared clonotypes between healthy human individuals. The CDR3 loop spans 12 amino acids. Germline V gene lookup returns CDR1 MDHEN and CDR2 SYDVKM. V gave up 10 bases and J gave up 3 bases, with 12 bases separating them. Here immunoSEQ multiplex PCR was the method, and the copy in TCRdb shows in-frame clones only, minus some. The sample shows millions of clones, approximately 94% of them seen only once. Naive CD8 cells lacked CD45RO, underwent positive selection for CCR7 and left out terminally differentiated effector memory CD45RA+ cells. Adult Caucasians living in Nashville, Tennessee made up all of the donors.

This chain links TRBV28 with TRBJ1-2; weak D call: TRBD1 (6 bases). This sequence originates from a man younger than 35 in good health. Specimen: naive CD8+ T cells sorted from blood. The CDR3 region has the DNA TGTGCCATACAGGGTATCGACTATGGCTACACCTTC. Residues: CAIQGIDYGYTF.